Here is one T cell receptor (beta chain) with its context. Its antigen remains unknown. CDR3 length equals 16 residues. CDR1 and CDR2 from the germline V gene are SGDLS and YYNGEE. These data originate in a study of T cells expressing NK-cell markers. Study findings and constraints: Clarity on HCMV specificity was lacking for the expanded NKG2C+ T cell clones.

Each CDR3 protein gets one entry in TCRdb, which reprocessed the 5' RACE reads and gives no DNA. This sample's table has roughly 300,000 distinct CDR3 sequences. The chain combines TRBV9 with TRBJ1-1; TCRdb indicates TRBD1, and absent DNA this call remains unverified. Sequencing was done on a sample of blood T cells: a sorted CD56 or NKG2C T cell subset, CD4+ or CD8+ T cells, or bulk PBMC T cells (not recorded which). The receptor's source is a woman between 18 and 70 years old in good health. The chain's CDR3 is CASGEGTGGVNAEAFF.